What follows is one T cell receptor (beta chain) and its context. The source of the sample is a study of blood T cell repertoires in COVID-19. About the study: Sample material is recorded as cDNA or gDNA derived from T cells, B-cell-depleted T cells, or PBMCs.

Recruitment covered about two dozen US areas and drew participants whose ages spanned 18 to 89 years. Donors were grouped by their self-reported clinical history. Source study methods: Amplified reference gene primers provided the basis for estimating nucleated cell counts. Profiled with immunoSEQ multiplex PCR; TCRdb holds only in-frame clones, not every one. Clone size and V and J calls were adopted from that table, with D and trimming inferred from the DNA. Counted here are about 250,000 clones, over 75% occurring once; the ten biggest clones make up 9.1%. The CDR3 is 15 amino acids. The germline V and J ends were trimmed by 4 bases and 2 bases, with 12 bases remaining between them. In germline, CDR1 is LGHDT, CDR2 YNNKEL (reference sequence).

The clonotype originates from a woman aged 45-59 years with acute COVID-19. Sequencing was done on a sample of PBMCs or T cells enriched from blood (not recorded which). The J gene is TRBJ1-3, the V gene TRBV3-1 (or the pseudogene TRBV3-2); a weak D match, TRBD1 (6 bases). Here the CDR3 DNA reads TGTGCCAGCAGCCCCCAAGGGGGTGCTGGAAACACCATATATTTT. It is translated as CASSPQGGAGNTIYF.